This paragraph covers one TCR beta chain sequence. This clone's antigen is unknown. The sample holds no much larger clone one base away, and base qualities are not on file. The entry originates in a study of radiotherapy plus CTLA-4 blockade in lung cancer (dated by TCRdb to the late 2010s). General notes on the study: Objective responses were observed in 15% to 20% of enrolled patients, and disease control was achieved in about 32%. The investigation overall reported the following: TCR clones derived from tumors expanded in peripheral blood after treatment with radiotherapy and ipilimumab. Increased serum interferon-beta after radiation, together with early dynamic changes in blood T cell clones, were reported to be the strongest predictors of response.

Library preparation used the immunoSEQ multiplex PCR assay. The table was pulled from immuneACCESS by TCRdb, which kept in-frame rearrangements only. Such tables lose some clones; where checked, under half of the loss comes from unresolved V genes, and the rest has no known cause. This sample lists some 92,000 clones; around four fifths were detected once. Under 4% of the sample is held by the ten biggest clonotypes. CDR1 SNHLY and CDR2 FYNNEI were looked up in the germline V gene. Inclusive of the bounding cysteine and phenylalanine, the CDR3 is 14 residues long. The read is trimmed to its CDR3 DNA, 42 bases read in frame from base 1. The junction shows trimming of 7 bases on V and 3 bases on J, and the gene matches do not reach 3 bases of it. Focal radiation therapy combined with CTLA-4 blockade (ipilimumab) was tested in patients with chemo-refractory metastatic non-small-cell lung cancer.

Recombination connected TRBV2 to TRBJ2-6; 7 central nucleotides agree with TRBD2. The TCR sequence derives from a human donor with non-small cell lung cancer who had a partial response to radiotherapy plus ipilimumab. The sequencing here drew on peripheral blood, taken from a patient treated with radiotherapy plus ipilimumab. The CDR3 protein sequence reads: CASIPGGGANVLTF. The DNA is as follows: TGTGCCAGCATCCCGGGGGGTGGGGCCAACGTCCTGACTTTC.